Listed below are T cell receptor beta chains from one sample, sequenced in a study of cytomegalovirus exposure and HLA in healthy donors. Using immunoSEQ multiplex PCR, the repertoire was profiled, and TCRdb retains in-frame clones only, with some absent. In the table there are over 150,000 clones, around 80% of which are singletons. Sequences were obtained from PBMCs. The receptor source for this set is a male donor in good health and CMV-seronegative. CDR3s include the opening cysteine and the closing phenylalanine or tryptophan.

v_call: TRBV5-6; cdr3_aa: CASSLVARGGYTF
v_call: TRBV25-1; cdr3_aa: CASSKQGGYGNTIYF
v_call: TRBV10-3; cdr3_aa: CATGLAGSSPETQYF
v_call: TRBV5-1; cdr3_aa: CASRRDGVYTEAFF
v_call: TRBV28; cdr3_aa: CASRPTRANTEAFF
v_call: TRBV19; cdr3_aa: CASRDRNTEAFF
v_call: TRBV14; cdr3_aa: CASGATNYGYTF
v_call: TRBV15; cdr3_aa: CATSRDWRGTNTEAFF
v_call: TRBV6-5; cdr3_aa: CASSYSGLNTEAFF
v_call: TRBV4-3; cdr3_aa: CASSQDRLRGAGIQYF
v_call: TRBV25-1; cdr3_aa: CASRGTENTEAFF
v_call: TRBV27; cdr3_aa: CASAQRDRVADTQYF
v_call: TRBV19; cdr3_aa: CASSVLAGDYGELFF
v_call: TRBV7-2; cdr3_aa: CASSPSAGDTQYF
v_call: TRBV18; cdr3_aa: CASSPASTVSYNSPLHF
v_call: TRBV19; cdr3_aa: CASQESGAGANVLTF
v_call: TRBV5-8; cdr3_aa: CASSLPGQPSYEQYF
v_call: TRBV7-2; cdr3_aa: CASSLTENTEAFF
v_call: TRBV4-2; cdr3_aa: CASSPPGREGSPLHF
v_call: TRBV5-1; cdr3_aa: CASSPLEGRTDTQYF
v_call: TRBV7-9; cdr3_aa: CASTGGLHNEQFF
v_call: TRBV5-1; cdr3_aa: CASRSGEGFTDTQYF
v_call: TRBV5-4; cdr3_aa: CASSTGGAAVYNEQFF
v_call: TRBV5-1; cdr3_aa: CASSLERESTDTQYF
v_call: TRBV6-6; cdr3_aa: CASSRGSENYGYTF
v_call: TRBV6-1; cdr3_aa: CASSRGQGGEKLFF
v_call: TRBV5-1; cdr3_aa: CASSSSGTRTTGELFF
v_call: TRBV19; cdr3_aa: CASSARNAFDTQYF
v_call: TRBV6-1; cdr3_aa: CASSPRVLQETQYF
v_call: TRBV18; cdr3_aa: CASSPQRDRNEQYF
v_call: TRBV27; cdr3_aa: CASGPGLLTTNEKLFF
v_call: TRBV5-4; cdr3_aa: CASSNGRGRDEKLFF
v_call: TRBV5-1; cdr3_aa: CASSLPGQNTEAFF
v_call: TRBV5-1; cdr3_aa: CASSSGQGGATEAFF
v_call: TRBV6-5; cdr3_aa: CASREEGGPYGYTF
v_call: TRBV19; cdr3_aa: CASATGVSTEAFF